This section outlines one T cell receptor beta chain sequence together with its context. The antigen is not known. V was cut by 5 bases and J by 0 bases, with 9 bases left in between. This CDR3 has 14 amino acids. Germline CDR1 is SGHKS and CDR2 is YYEKEE (reference sequence). Method: immunoSEQ multiplex PCR; TCRdb's copy keeps in-frame clones and lacks some. Of some 45,000 clones detected, 85% to 90% appear once; the ten largest clones hold 2% to 2.5%. The sample is drawn from a study of T cell clones after liver transplantation. Study-level information: Apart from a few HCV-positive recipients, transplants were for non-autoimmune, non-viral reasons.

Study-level results: Low donor cell numbers restricted donor-reactive repertoire measurement in a couple of subjects.

The TCR was taken from a human patient who received a liver transplant. These T cells may partly come from the graft donor. The chain links TRBV5-5 to TRBJ1-5, with D possibly matching TRBD1 (5 bases). This specimen consisted of CD4+ T cells from blood, obtained 24 months after liver transplant. The CDR3 is CASSPQGSNQPQHF. CDR3 sequence (DNA): TGTGCCAGCAGTCCGCAGGGTAGCAATCAGCCCCAGCATTTT.